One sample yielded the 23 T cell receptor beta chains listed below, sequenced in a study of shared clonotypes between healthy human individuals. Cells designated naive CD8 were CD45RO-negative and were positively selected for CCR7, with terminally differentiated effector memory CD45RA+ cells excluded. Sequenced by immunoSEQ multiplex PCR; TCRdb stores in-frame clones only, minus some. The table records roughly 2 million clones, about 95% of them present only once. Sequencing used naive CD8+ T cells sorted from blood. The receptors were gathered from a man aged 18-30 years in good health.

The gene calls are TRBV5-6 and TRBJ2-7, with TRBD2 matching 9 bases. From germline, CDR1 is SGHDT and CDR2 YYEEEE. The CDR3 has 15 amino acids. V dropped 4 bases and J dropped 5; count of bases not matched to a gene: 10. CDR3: CASSPVGLAKNEQYF. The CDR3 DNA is TGTGCCAGCAGCCCCGTCGGACTAGCGAAAAACGAGCAGTACTTC.

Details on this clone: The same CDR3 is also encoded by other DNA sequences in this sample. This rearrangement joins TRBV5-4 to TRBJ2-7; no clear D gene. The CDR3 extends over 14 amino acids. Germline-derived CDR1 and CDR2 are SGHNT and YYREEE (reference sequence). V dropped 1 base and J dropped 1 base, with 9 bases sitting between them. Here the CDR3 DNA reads TGTGCCAGCAGCTTGTCGCCAGATTCCTACGAGCAGTACTTC. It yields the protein CASSLSPDSYEQYF.

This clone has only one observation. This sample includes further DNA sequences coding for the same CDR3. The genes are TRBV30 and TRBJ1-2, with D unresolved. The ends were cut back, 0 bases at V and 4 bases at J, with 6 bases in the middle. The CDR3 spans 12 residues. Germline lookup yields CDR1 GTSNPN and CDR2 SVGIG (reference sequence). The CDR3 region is CAWSVDGYGYTF. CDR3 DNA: TGTGCCTGGAGTGTAGACGGCTATGGCTACACCTTC. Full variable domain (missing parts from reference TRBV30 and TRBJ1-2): SQTIHQWPATLVQPVGSPLSLECTVEGTSNPNLYWYRQAAGRGLQLLFYSVGIGQISSEVPQNLSASRPQDRQFILSSKKLLLSDSGFYLCAWSVDGYGYTFGSGTRLTVV.

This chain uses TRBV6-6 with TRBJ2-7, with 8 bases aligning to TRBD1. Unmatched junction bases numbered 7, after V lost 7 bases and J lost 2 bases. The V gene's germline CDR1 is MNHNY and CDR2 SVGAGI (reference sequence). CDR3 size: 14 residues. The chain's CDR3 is CASTTGTGPYEQYF. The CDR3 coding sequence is TGTGCCAGCACTACCGGGACAGGACCCTACGAGCAGTACTTC.

CDR3 nucleotides: TGTGCCAGCAGCGCCTCAGGGGGCAGTTCAGATACGCAGTATTTT. Amino acids: CASSASGGSSDTQYF. V usage is TRBV9 and J usage is TRBJ2-3; 8 bases agree with TRBD1. J gave up 4 bases and V 3 bases, and 7 bases lay outside the gene matches. The germline CDR1 and CDR2 sequences are SGDLS and YYNGEE. This CDR3 has 15 amino acids.

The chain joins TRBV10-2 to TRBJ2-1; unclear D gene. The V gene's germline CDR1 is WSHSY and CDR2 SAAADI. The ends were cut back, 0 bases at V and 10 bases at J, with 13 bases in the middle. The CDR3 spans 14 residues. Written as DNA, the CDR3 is TGCGCCAGCAGTGAGTCAACTTACAAGACGGAGCAGTTCTTC. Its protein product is CASSESTYKTEQFF.

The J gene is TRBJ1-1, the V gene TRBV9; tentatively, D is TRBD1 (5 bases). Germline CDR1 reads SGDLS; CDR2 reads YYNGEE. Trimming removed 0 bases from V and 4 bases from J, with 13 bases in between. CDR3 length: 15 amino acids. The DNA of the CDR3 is TGTGCCAGCAGCGTAGAGGGAGGGGACGGCACTGAAGCTTTCTTT. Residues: CASSVEGGDGTEAFF.

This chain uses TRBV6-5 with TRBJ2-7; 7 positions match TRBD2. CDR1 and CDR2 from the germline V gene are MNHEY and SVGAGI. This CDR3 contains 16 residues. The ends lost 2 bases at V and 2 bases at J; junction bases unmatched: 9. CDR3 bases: TGTGCCAGCAGTTACCAAACCCTAGCGGCCACCTACGAGCAGTACTTC. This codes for CASSYQTLAATYEQYF.

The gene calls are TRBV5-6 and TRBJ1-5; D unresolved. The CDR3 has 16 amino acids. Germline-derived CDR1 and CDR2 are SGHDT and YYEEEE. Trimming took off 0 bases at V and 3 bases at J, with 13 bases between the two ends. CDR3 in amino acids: CASSLANISFNQPQHF. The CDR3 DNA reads TGTGCCAGCAGCTTGGCCAATATCAGCTTCAATCAGCCCCAGCATTTT.

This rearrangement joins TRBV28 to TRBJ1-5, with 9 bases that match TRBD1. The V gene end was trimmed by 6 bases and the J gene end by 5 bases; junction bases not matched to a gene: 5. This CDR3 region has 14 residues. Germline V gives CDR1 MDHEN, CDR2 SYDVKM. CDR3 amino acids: CASRSDRGYQPQHF. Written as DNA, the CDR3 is TGTGCCAGCAGGTCGGACAGGGGCTATCAGCCCCAGCATTTT.

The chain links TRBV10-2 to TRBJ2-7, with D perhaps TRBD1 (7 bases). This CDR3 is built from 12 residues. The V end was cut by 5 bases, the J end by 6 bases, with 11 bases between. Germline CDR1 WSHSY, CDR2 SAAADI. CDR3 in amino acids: CASSQGDFEQYF. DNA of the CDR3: TGCGCCAGCAGTCAGGGGGACTTCGAGCAGTACTTC.

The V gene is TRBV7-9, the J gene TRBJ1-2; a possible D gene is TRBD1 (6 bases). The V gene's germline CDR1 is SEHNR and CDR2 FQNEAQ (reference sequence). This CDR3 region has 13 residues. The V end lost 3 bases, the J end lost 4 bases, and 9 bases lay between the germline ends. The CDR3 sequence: CASSFGTSYGYTF. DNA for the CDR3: TGTGCCAGCAGCTTCGGGACAAGCTATGGCTACACCTTC.

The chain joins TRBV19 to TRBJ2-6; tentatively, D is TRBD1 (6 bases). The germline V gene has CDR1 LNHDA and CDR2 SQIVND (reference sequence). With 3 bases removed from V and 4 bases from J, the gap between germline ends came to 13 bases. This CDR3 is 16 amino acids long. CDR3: CASSMLTGSGANVLTF. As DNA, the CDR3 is TGTGCCAGTAGTATGTTAACAGGGTCCGGGGCCAACGTCCTGACTTTC.

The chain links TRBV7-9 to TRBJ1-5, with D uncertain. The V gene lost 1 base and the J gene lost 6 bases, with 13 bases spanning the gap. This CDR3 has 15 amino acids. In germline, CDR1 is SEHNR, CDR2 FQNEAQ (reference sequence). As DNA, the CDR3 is TGTGCCAGCAGCTTAGAGGAGGGCATCGGTCAGCCCCAGCATTTT. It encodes CASSLEEGIGQPQHF.

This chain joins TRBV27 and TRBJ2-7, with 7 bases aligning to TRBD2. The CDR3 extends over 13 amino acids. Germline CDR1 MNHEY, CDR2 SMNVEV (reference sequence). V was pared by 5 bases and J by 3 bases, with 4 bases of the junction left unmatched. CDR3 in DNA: TGTGCCAGCAGTGGTAGCGGGTACTACGAGCAGTACTTC. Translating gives CASSGSGYYEQYF.

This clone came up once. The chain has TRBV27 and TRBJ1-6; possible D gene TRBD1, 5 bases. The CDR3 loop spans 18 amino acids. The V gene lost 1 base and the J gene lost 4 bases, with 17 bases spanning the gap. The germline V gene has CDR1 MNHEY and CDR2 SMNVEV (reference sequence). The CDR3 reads CASSLFPGLEGYNSPLHF. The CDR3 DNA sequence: TGTGCCAGCAGTTTATTTCCAGGGCTCGAGGGGTATAATTCACCCCTCCACTTT.

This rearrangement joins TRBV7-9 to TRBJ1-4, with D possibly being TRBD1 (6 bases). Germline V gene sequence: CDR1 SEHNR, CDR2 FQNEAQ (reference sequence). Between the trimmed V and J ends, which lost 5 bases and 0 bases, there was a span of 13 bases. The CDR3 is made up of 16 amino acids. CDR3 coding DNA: TGTGCCAGCAGCCCGAGGACAGCCACAACTAATGAAAAACTGTTTTTT. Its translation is CASSPRTATTNEKLFF.

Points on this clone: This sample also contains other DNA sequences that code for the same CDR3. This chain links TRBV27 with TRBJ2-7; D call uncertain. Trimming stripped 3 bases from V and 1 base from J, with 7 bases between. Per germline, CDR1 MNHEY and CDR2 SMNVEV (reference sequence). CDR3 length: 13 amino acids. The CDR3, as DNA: TGTGCCAGCAGTTTTAGGCCATCCTACGAGCAGTACTTC. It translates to CASSFRPSYEQYF.

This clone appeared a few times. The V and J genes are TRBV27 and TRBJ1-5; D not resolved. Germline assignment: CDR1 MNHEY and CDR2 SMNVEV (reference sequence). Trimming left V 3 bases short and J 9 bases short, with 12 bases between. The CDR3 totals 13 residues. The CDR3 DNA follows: TGTGCCAGCAGTTTGAACAGCCTAGGGCCCCAGCATTTT. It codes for CASSLNSLGPQHF.

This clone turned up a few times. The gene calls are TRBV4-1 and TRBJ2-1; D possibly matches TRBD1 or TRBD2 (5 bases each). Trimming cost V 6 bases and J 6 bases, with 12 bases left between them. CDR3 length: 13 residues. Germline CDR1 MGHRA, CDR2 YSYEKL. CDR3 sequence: CASSPVRGNEQFF. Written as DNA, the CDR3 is TGCGCCAGCAGTCCCGTGAGGGGCAATGAGCAGTTCTTC.

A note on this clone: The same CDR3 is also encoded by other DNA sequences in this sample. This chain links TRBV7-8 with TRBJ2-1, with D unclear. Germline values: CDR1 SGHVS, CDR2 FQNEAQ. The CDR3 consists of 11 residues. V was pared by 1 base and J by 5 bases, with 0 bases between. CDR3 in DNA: TGTGCCAGCAGCTTAGACAATGAGCAGTTCTTC. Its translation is CASSLDNEQFF.

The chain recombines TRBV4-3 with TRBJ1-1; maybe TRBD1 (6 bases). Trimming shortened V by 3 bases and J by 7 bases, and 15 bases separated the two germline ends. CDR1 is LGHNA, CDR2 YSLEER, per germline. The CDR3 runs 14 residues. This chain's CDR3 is CASSQGHVPGEAFF. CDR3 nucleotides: TGCGCCAGCAGCCAGGGACACGTCCCCGGTGAAGCTTTCTTT.

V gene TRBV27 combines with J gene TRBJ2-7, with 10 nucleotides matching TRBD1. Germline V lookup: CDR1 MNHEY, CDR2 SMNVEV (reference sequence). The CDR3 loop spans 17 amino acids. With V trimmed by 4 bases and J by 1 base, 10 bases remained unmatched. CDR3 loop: CASSSRDRGRWSYEQYF. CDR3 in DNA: TGTGCCAGCAGTTCCCGGGACAGGGGCAGATGGTCCTACGAGCAGTACTTC.